The T cell receptor beta chain described here comes from a study of blood T cell repertoires in COVID-19. The wider study: Samples taken during acute and convalescent COVID-19 were collected in the United States, Italy and Spain. T cells, B-cell-depleted T cells, or PBMCs supplied cDNA or gDNA.

The CDR3 runs to 14 residues. CDR1 and CDR2 (germline): SQVTM, ANQGSEA. The germline V and J ends were trimmed by 7 bases and 6 bases, with 18 bases remaining between them. Study processing details: Scientists estimated how many nucleated cells there were by amplifying reference gene primers. Measured with immunoSEQ multiplex PCR; TCRdb has only the in-frame clones, and not every one. That table gives V, J and clone size, and the DNA gave D and trimming. The data hold about 290,000 clones, with 80% to 90% observed a single time. The sequencing input was peripheral blood. This sequence originates from a man in his forties with acute or convalescent COVID-19. The chain couples TRBV29-1 to TRBJ2-2; D is perhaps TRBD1 (6 bases). The CDR3 sequence: CSARYRVSAGELFF. CDR3 in DNA: TGCAGCGCCCGATACAGGGTCTCGGCCGGGGAGCTGTTTTTT.